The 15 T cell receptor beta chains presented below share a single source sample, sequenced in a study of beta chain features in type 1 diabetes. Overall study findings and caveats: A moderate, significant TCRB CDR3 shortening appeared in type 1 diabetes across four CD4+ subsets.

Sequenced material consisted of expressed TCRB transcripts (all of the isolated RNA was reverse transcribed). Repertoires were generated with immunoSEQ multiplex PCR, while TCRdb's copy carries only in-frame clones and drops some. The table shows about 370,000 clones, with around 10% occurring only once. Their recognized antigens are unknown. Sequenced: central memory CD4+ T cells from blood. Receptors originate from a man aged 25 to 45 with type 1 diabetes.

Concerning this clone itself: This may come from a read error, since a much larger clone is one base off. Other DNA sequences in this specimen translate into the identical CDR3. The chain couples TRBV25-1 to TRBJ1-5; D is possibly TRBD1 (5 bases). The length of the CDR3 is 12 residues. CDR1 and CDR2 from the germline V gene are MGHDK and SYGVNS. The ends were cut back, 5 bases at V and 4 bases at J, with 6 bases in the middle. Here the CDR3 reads CASSRGNQPQHF. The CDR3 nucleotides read TGTGCCAGCAGTCGGGGGAATCAGCCCCAGCATTTT.

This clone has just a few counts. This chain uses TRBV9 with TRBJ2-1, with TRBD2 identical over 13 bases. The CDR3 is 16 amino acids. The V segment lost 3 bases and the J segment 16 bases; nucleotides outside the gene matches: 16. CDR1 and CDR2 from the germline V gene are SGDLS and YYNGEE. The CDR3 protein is CASSGRGTSGEGVAFF. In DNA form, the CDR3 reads TGTGCCAGCAGCGGTAGGGGGACTAGCGGGGAGGGCGTAGCCTTCTTC.

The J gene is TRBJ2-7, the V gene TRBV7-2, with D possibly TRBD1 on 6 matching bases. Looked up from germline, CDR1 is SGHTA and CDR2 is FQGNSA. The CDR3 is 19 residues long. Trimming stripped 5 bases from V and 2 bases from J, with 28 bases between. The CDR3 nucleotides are TGTGCCAGCAGCCAACAGTGGGGCCCGTCTGGACAGACCACCTACGAGCAGTACTTC. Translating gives CASSQQWGPSGQTTYEQYF.

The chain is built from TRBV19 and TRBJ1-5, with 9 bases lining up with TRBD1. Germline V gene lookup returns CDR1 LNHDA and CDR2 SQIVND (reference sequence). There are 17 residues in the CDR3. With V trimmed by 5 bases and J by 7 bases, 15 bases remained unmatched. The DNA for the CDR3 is TGTGCCAGTAGTTCCACGGGCACAGGGGGCGGAGGACAGCCCCAGCATTTT. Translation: CASSSTGTGGGGQPQHF.

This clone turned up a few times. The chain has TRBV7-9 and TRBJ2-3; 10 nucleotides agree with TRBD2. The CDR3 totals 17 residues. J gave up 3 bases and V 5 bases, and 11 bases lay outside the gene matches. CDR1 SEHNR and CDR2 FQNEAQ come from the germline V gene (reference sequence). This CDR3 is CASSEVASGSRTDTQYF. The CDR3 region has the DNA TGTGCCAGCAGCGAGGTAGCTAGCGGGAGTCGGACAGATACGCAGTATTTT.

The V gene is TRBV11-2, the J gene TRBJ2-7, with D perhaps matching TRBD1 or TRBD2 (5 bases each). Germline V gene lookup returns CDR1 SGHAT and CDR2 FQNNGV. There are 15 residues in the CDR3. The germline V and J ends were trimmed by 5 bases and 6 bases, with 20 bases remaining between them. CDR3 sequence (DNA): TGTGCCAGCAGCCGTGCGGGTGGGGCGTGGGGCGAGCAGTACTTC. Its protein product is CASSRAGGAWGEQYF.

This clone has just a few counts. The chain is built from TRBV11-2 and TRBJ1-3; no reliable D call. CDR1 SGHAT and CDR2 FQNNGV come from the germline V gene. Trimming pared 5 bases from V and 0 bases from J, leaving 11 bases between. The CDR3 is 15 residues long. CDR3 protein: CASSPRALSGNTIYF. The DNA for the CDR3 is TGTGCCAGCAGCCCGCGGGCCCTCTCTGGAAACACCATATATTTT.

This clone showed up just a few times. The CDR3 sequence: CASYALDSSSRDTQYF. As DNA, the CDR3 is TGTGCCAGCTACGCCCTTGACTCCTCCTCGAGAGATACGCAGTATTTT. The V gene is TRBV28, the J gene TRBJ2-3; D gene ambiguous. The V end lost 8 bases, the J end lost 5 bases, and 23 bases lay between the germline ends. The CDR3 has 16 residues. CDR1 and CDR2 (germline): MDHEN, SYDVKM.

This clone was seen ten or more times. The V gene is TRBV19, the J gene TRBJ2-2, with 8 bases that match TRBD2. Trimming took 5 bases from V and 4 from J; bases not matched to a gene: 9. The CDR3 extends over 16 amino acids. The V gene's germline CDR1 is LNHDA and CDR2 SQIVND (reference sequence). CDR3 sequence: CASSLVTGGGTGELFF. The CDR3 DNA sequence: TGTGCCAGTAGTTTGGTTACGGGAGGGGGCACCGGGGAGCTGTTTTTT.

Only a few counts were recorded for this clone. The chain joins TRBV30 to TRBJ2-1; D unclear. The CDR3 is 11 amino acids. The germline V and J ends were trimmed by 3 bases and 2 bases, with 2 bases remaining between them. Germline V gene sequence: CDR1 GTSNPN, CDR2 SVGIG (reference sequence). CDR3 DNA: TGTGCCTGGAGGCCCTACAATGAGCAGTTCTTC. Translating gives CAWRPYNEQFF.

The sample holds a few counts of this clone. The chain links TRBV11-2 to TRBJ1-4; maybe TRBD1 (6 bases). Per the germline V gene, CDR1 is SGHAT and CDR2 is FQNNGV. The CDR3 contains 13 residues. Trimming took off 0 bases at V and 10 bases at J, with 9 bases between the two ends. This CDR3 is CASSLDRGGKLFF. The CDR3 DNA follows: TGTGCCAGCAGCTTAGATAGGGGGGGAAAACTGTTTTTT.

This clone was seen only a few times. The DNA of the CDR3 is TGCGCCAGCAGCTTGGCCCCCGGAGCCTACGAGCAGTACTTC. It specifies CASSLAPGAYEQYF. The rearrangement joins TRBV5-1 to TRBJ2-7; no reliable D call. In germline, CDR1 is SGHRS, CDR2 YFSETQ. V dropped 0 bases and J dropped 2 bases, with 9 bases sitting between them. The CDR3 length is 14 residues.

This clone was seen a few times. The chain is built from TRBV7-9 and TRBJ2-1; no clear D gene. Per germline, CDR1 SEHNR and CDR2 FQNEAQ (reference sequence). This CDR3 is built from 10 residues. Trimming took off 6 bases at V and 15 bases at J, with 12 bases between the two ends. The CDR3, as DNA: TGTGCCAGCAGGAGCGCCGACTTGTTCTTC. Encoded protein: CASRSADLFF.

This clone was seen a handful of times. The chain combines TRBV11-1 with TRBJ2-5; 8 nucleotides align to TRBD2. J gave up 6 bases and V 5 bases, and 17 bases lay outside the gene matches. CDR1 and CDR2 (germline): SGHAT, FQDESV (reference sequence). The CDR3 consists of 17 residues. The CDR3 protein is CASSPPRGGLAAKTQYF. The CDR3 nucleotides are TGTGCCAGCAGCCCCCCCCGTGGTGGACTAGCTGCGAAGACCCAGTACTTC.

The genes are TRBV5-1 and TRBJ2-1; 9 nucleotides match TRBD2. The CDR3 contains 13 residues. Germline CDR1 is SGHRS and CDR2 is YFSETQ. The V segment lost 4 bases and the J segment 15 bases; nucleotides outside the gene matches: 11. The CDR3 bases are TGCGCCAGCAGCGTGACTAGCGGAACTGGGCTGTTCTTC. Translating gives CASSVTSGTGLFF.